The source of this T cell receptor (beta chain) is a study of T cell responses to AZD1222 COVID-19 vaccine. About the research overall: Both about-4-week and about-12-week second-dose recipients were combined. Study outcomes and limitations: Epitopes outside B.1.351 and B.1.1.7 mutated regions reportedly drew nearly half of spike TCRs. Mostly white British, mostly female donors; authors suggested clonal diversity may be underestimated. When two AZD1222 doses had been given, Spike-specific TCR breadth and depth rose.

Clones were sequenced by immunoSEQ multiplex PCR, and TCRdb holds only the in-frame ones, with some missing. The sample carries under 200,000 clones, roughly nine tenths recorded once. In the case of this clone: Its matching antigen is unknown.

Germline-derived CDR1 and CDR2 are PRHDT and FYEKMQ (reference sequence). This CDR3 comprises 13 residues. Trimming cost V 2 bases and J 7 bases; bases outside gene matches: 2. The chain is built from TRBV13 and TRBJ1-2; 9 positions agree with TRBD1. The receptor was derived from an adult in good health. The sample was peripheral blood, taken on day 0 of AZD1222 vaccination. In DNA form, the CDR3 reads TGTGCCAGCAGCTTAAGACAGGGGGGTGGCTACACCTTC. Translated: CASSLRQGGGYTF.